The 2 T cell receptor beta chains given below trace back to one sample, sequenced in a study of blood T cell repertoires in COVID-19 (dated by TCRdb to between 2020 and 2021). Libraries came from the immunoSEQ multiplex PCR assay. TCRdb's version of the immuneACCESS table is confined to in-frame rearrangements and falls short of the full clone set. An unresolved V gene accounts for under half of the shortfall where checked; the remainder is of unknown origin. The sample table shows approximately 150,000 clones, and roughly 90% are seen once. 18% of the sample rests with the top ten. Sequencing was performed on peripheral blood. The receptors stem from a man aged 55 to 69 with active or convalescent COVID-19.

The J gene is TRBJ1-1, the V gene TRBV29-1; D call uncertain. The CDR3 contains 13 residues. Germline CDR1 SQVTM, CDR2 ANQGSEA. Trimming shortened V by 4 bases and J by 0 bases, and 9 bases separated the two germline ends. The CDR3 DNA is TGCAGCGTTGTGACTAGTGTGAACACTGAAGCTTTCTTT. Translating it yields CSVVTSVNTEAFF.

This chain links TRBV6-5 with TRBJ1-3; possible D gene TRBD1, 6 bases. Germline loops: CDR1 MNHEY, CDR2 SVGAGI. The CDR3 runs 15 residues. Trimming shortened V by 6 bases and J by 0 bases, and 12 bases separated the two germline ends. CDR3 loop: CASRRQVSSGNTIYF. CDR3 bases: TGTGCCAGCAGACGACAGGTCAGCTCTGGAAACACCATATATTTT.